This passage covers 26 T cell receptor beta chains from one sample sequenced in a study of identical twins. Each CDR3 protein gets one entry after TCRdb re-called the 5' RACE reads with MiXCR. The table has some 1,600,000 distinct CDR3 sequences, around 33% seen once; the top ten hold around 0.3%. Sequencing was carried out using cord blood. Every receptor here comes from a newborn girl in good health.

Only a few counts were recorded for this clonotype. The J gene is TRBJ2-7, the V gene TRBV20-1; D might be TRBD2 (5 bases). Germline CDR1 is DFQATT and CDR2 is SNEGSKA (reference sequence). This CDR3 has 17 amino acids. Trimming removed 0 bases from V and 6 bases from J, with 24 bases in between. The CDR3 reads CSARDQPPIINSGEQYF. The CDR3 DNA is TGCAGTGCTAGAGACCAGCCCCCGATAATTAACAGCGGCGAGCAGTACTTC.

V is TRBV5-1 and J is TRBJ1-6, with D perhaps TRBD1 (5 bases). The CDR3 is made up of 16 amino acids. From germline, CDR1 is SGHRS and CDR2 YFSETQ. Deletions cut 6 bases from V and 9 bases from J, with 22 bases between. CDR3 nucleotides: TGCGCCAGCAAACGGGTCGTCCAGGGAGTGAGTTCACCCCTCCACTTT. This translates into CASKRVVQGVSSPLHF.

The V and J genes are TRBV12-3 or TRBV12-4 and TRBJ2-1; no definite D call. The end of the DNA aligns better with TRBJ2-7, so the J call may be wrong. CDR3 length: 12 amino acids. In nucleotides, the CDR3 is TGTGCCAGCATGACGGGTTACAATGAGCAGTACTTC. It specifies CASMTGYNEQYF.

This clonotype has only a few counts. The gene calls are TRBV6-1 and TRBJ1-5; D perhaps matches TRBD1 (5 bases). The germline gives CDR1 MNHNS, CDR2 SASEGT. Trimming removed 7 bases at V and 7 bases at J, with 11 bases between. The CDR3 sequence is 12 residues long. The CDR3 reads CASIGQRQPQHF. CDR3 DNA: TGTGCCAGCATAGGACAAAGACAGCCCCAGCATTTT.

V usage is TRBV11-2 and J usage is TRBJ1-1; D ambiguous. The CDR3 has 12 amino acids. The V end was cut by 5 bases, the J end by 6 bases, with 10 bases between. Germline loops: CDR1 SGHAT, CDR2 FQNNGV. As DNA, the CDR3 is TGTGCCAGCAGCCCGTTCGTTGCTGAAGCTTTCTTT. Its translation is CASSPFVAEAFF.

This clonotype was observed a handful of times. The gene calls are TRBV20-1 and TRBJ2-4; maybe TRBD2 (6 bases). Between the trimmed V and J ends, which lost 1 base and 11 bases, there was a span of 9 bases. The CDR3 runs to 11 residues. CDR1 is DFQATT, CDR2 SNEGSKA, per germline (reference sequence). In DNA form, the CDR3 reads TGCAGTGCTAGAGGGGAGGTTGTTCAGTACTTC. It codes for CSARGEVVQYF.

This chain joins TRBV9 and TRBJ1-1; D unclear. CDR1 is SGDLS and CDR2 is YYNGEE in the germline V gene. The V end lost 0 bases, the J end lost 0 bases, and 9 bases lay between the germline ends. This CDR3 is built from 15 residues. CDR3 protein: CASSVVRNMNTEAFF. The CDR3 DNA is TGTGCCAGCAGCGTAGTAAGGAATATGAACACTGAAGCTTTCTTT.

The chain employs TRBV20-1 and TRBJ2-7; D might be TRBD1 (5 bases). There are 15 residues in the CDR3. Trimming took 0 bases from V and 0 from J, leaving 12 bases between them. The V gene's germline CDR1 is DFQATT and CDR2 SNEGSKA (reference sequence). This CDR3 is CSAREGHSGSYEQYF. In DNA, the CDR3 is TGCAGTGCTAGAGAGGGGCACAGTGGCTCCTACGAGCAGTACTTC.

The chain uses TRBV27 and TRBJ1-1, with 8 bases that match TRBD1. Germline V gene lookup returns CDR1 MNHEY and CDR2 SMNVEV (reference sequence). V was clipped by 8 bases and J by 7 bases; unmatched bases: 15. The CDR3 runs to 15 residues. CDR3 in DNA: TGTGCCAGCCGCTCAGCCCGACAGGGGATAGTTGAAGCTTTCTTT. It is translated as CASRSARQGIVEAFF.

A few counts support this clonotype. V usage is TRBV28 and J usage is TRBJ2-7; 9 bases are a match to TRBD2. Germline trimming cut 6 bases from V and 2 bases from J; bases unmatched to any gene: 11. Germline CDR1 and CDR2: MDHEN and SYDVKM. The CDR3 is 16 residues long. In DNA, the CDR3 is TGTGCCAGCAGCCTACTCGGTCTAGCGGGAACCTACGAGCAGTACTTC. Its translation: CASSLLGLAGTYEQYF.

V and J are TRBV3-1 and TRBJ2-7; no firm D call. V lost 1 base, J lost 5 bases, and 9 bases lay in between. There are 13 residues in the CDR3. In germline, CDR1 is LGHDT, CDR2 YNNKEL (reference sequence). The CDR3 is CASSQVDRDEQYF. CDR3 in DNA: TGTGCCAGCAGCCAAGTTGACCGAGACGAGCAGTACTTC.

The rearrangement links TRBV12-3 or TRBV12-4 to TRBJ1-2; D is unresolved. Between the trimmed V and J ends, which lost 3 bases and 4 bases, there was a span of 12 bases. The CDR3 loop spans 14 amino acids. In DNA form, the CDR3 reads TGTGCCAGCAGTTTCAGGAGGCAGTCCTATGGCTACACCTTC. Translated, it gives CASSFRRQSYGYTF.

About this clonotype: One junction end disagrees with the germline gene, perhaps due to a read error. The CDR3 loop reads CSSSGGYGEKLFF. The CDR3 bases are TGCTCCAGCAGCGGGGGTTATGGGGAAAAACTGTTTTTT. The chain uses TRBV7-2 and TRBJ1-4, with D possibly TRBD1 on 5 matching bases. The germline gives CDR1 SGHTA, CDR2 FQGNSA. The CDR3 loop spans 13 amino acids. Using reference TRBV7-2 and TRBJ1-4 for the parts outside the CDR3, the full variable domain is GAGVSQSPSNKVTEKGKDVELRCDPISGHTALYWYRQSLGQGLEFLIYFQGNSAPDKSGLPSDRFSAERTGGSVSTLTIQRTQQEDSAVYLCSSSGGYGEKLFFGSGTQLSVL.

The J gene is TRBJ2-3, the V gene TRBV5-1; TRBD2 matches 10 bases. There are 17 residues in the CDR3. After removal of 3 bases from V and 1 base from J, the junction contained 8 bases not matched to a gene. The germline CDR1 and CDR2 sequences are SGHRS and YFSETQ. CDR3 nucleotide sequence: TGCGCCAGCAGCTCCCAGAGCACTAGCGGGGGCACAGATACGCAGTATTTT. Translated: CASSSQSTSGGTDTQYF.

A single count supports this clonotype. The rearrangement joins TRBV20-1 to TRBJ2-7; D not resolved. Germline loops: CDR1 DFQATT, CDR2 SNEGSKA (reference sequence). V was shortened by 6 bases and J by 7 bases, with 22 bases between the two germline ends. This CDR3 has 14 residues. CDR3 nucleotides: TGCAGTGCCCAACATACTGGCTCCTACAATGAGCAGTACTTC. Protein sequence: CSAQHTGSYNEQYF.

This clonotype occurred a few times. V usage is TRBV29-1 and J usage is TRBJ2-5; either TRBD1 or TRBD2 may supply D (5 bases each). Trimming left V 8 bases short and J 1 base short, with 14 bases between. CDR3 length: 13 residues. Germline V gene sequence: CDR1 SQVTM, CDR2 ANQGSEA. CDR3 sequence (DNA): TGCAGCCACCCATCTGGGGGCCAAGAGACCCAGTACTTC. Amino acid sequence: CSHPSGGQETQYF.

This chain links TRBV15 with TRBJ2-3; the D is unclear. Trimming shortened V by 1 base and J by 4 bases, and 12 bases separated the two germline ends. The germline gives CDR1 LNHNV, CDR2 YYDKDF (reference sequence). The CDR3 is 15 residues long. The CDR3 nucleotides are TGTGCCACCAGCAGAGGGGAATTTGGGGCAGATACGCAGTATTTT. Translated, it gives CATSRGEFGADTQYF.

This clonotype showed up just a few times. V gene TRBV20-1 combines with J gene TRBJ2-7, with 7 bases identical to TRBD1. CDR1 is DFQATT and CDR2 is SNEGSKA in the germline V gene (reference sequence). The CDR3 consists of 14 residues. With V trimmed by 6 bases and J by 2 bases, 10 bases remained unmatched. The DNA for the CDR3 is TGCAGTGCCCAAGTCGGGACAGTGACCTACGAGCAGTACTTC. It translates to CSAQVGTVTYEQYF.

The chain uses TRBV20-1 and TRBJ1-5; D uncertain. Trimming cost V 6 bases and J 2 bases, with 11 bases left between them. The CDR3 extends over 13 amino acids. CDR1 and CDR2 from the germline V gene are DFQATT and SNEGSKA (reference sequence). DNA of the CDR3: TGCAGTGCCGTCTGGGGTGGCAATCAGCCCCAGCATTTT. Protein product: CSAVWGGNQPQHF.

This chain connects TRBV20-1 to TRBJ2-5, with D possibly being TRBD1 or TRBD2 (6 bases each). Judging by the DNA end, TRBJ2-7 fits better; the J call may be wrong. The CDR3 extends over 11 amino acids. From germline, CDR1 is DFQATT and CDR2 SNEGSKA (reference sequence). In nucleotides, the CDR3 is TGCAGTGCTAGTGGGGGGCACGAGCAGTACTTC. It specifies CSASGGHEQYF.

V gene TRBV28 combines with J gene TRBJ2-7; D is unresolved. V lost 1 base to trimming and J lost 0 bases, with 10 bases between them. In germline, CDR1 is MDHEN, CDR2 SYDVKM. This CDR3 is built from 15 residues. The CDR3 sequence is CASSLSGQDSYEQYF. The CDR3 nucleotides are TGTGCCAGCAGTTTATCAGGTCAGGACTCCTACGAGCAGTACTTC.

V and J are TRBV20-1 and TRBJ2-7, with D possibly being TRBD1 (7 bases). The CDR3 runs to 12 residues. The V end was cut by 6 bases, the J end by 4 bases, with 13 bases between. CDR1 is DFQATT and CDR2 is SNEGSKA in the germline V gene (reference sequence). The CDR3 sequence is CSAPGGRYEQYF. In DNA form, the CDR3 reads TGCAGTGCCCCAGGGGGGAGGTACGAGCAGTACTTC.

This clonotype has just one count. The rearrangement joins TRBV5-1 to TRBJ1-6; 7 positions match TRBD1. Germline V gene sequence: CDR1 SGHRS, CDR2 YFSETQ. The CDR3 covers 17 residues. The junction had 5 bases not matched to a gene; V was cut back by 2 bases and J by 0 bases. CDR3 loop: CASSFSAGGSYNSPLHF. The CDR3 coding sequence is TGCGCCAGCAGCTTCTCGGCAGGGGGCTCCTATAATTCACCCCTCCACTTT.

V and J are TRBV30 and TRBJ2-3; TRBD2 aligns across 8 bases. The CDR3 runs 16 residues. V lost 0 bases, J lost 2 bases, and 7 bases stayed unmatched. The germline V gene encodes CDR1 GTSNPN and CDR2 SVGIG (reference sequence). CDR3 amino acids: CAWSVGNGLATDTQYF. The CDR3 coding sequence is TGTGCCTGGAGTGTCGGGAACGGACTAGCCACAGATACGCAGTATTTT.

The rearrangement joins TRBV20-1 to TRBJ1-1, with 9 nucleotides matching TRBD1. This CDR3 comprises 12 residues. In germline, CDR1 is DFQATT, CDR2 SNEGSKA (reference sequence). V trimming: 5 bases; J trimming: 5 bases; junction bases outside the gene matches: 3. CDR3 DNA sequence: TGCAGTGCTGGGACAGGGTGGACTGAAGCTTTCTTT. This sequence encodes CSAGTGWTEAFF.

This sequence joins TRBV6-1 and TRBJ1-2; the D gene is possibly TRBD1 (6 bases). Trimming stripped 0 bases from V and 4 bases from J, with 18 bases between. This CDR3 region has 17 residues. Germline V gives CDR1 MNHNS, CDR2 SASEGT. CDR3 DNA: TGTGCCAGCAGTGAAGCTTTGAGGGGGTTTTTTTTCTATGGCTACACCTTC. As protein: CASSEALRGFFFYGYTF.